The source of this T cell receptor beta chain is a study of identical twins. Regarding the study as a whole: Shared out-of-frame alpha sequences (those common to twins) showed excess low generation probability. Weaker excess sharing between twins was seen in beta out-of-frame sequences.

This clonotype was seen repeatedly, ten times or more. What it binds is unknown. TCRdb re-derived calls from the 5' RACE reads in MiXCR, one entry per CDR3 protein. The sample consists of 250,000 or so distinct CDR3 sequences, about 8.3% of them appearing once. The CDR3 spans 13 residues. V was pared by 3 bases and J by 3 bases, with 11 bases between. CDR1 is DFQATT and CDR2 is SNEGSKA in the germline V gene (reference sequence). The sample was also linked to a second study, of yellow fever vaccine responses in identical twins. As that study records: Reports say the vaccine T cell response in twins looked partly convergent and partly personalized.

The genes are TRBV20-1 and TRBJ1-2, with a possible D match to TRBD1 (5 bases). The TCR comes from a woman aged 18-29 years in good health. Sequencing input: CD8+ T cells sorted from blood. Written as DNA, the CDR3 is TGCAGTGCTAGGGCTCGGGGCTACTATGGCTACACCTTC. As protein: CSARARGYYGYTF.